The 18 T cell receptor beta chains reported below all come from one sample, sequenced in a study of blood T cell repertoires in COVID-19. Profiled with immunoSEQ multiplex PCR; TCRdb holds only in-frame clones, not every one. The sample contains around 250,000 clones, 80% to 90% of which appear only once. The specimen was PBMCs or T cells enriched from blood (not recorded which). These receptors were obtained from a woman between 50 and 59 years old who had recovered from COVID-19.

The rearrangement uses TRBV9 and TRBJ2-3; possibly TRBD2 for D (6 bases). The V gene lost 3 bases and the J gene lost 7 bases, with 15 bases spanning the gap. The germline gives CDR1 SGDLS, CDR2 YYNGEE. The CDR3 extends over 14 amino acids. CDR3 residues: CASSAPGGTHTQYF. The CDR3 coding sequence is TGTGCCAGCAGCGCCCCTGGGGGGACTCATACGCAGTATTTT.

V usage is TRBV5-1 and J usage is TRBJ1-1; 10 nucleotides align to TRBD1. CDR3 length equals 16 residues. Looked up from germline, CDR1 is SGHRS and CDR2 is YFSETQ. V shed 4 bases, J shed 6 bases, and the junction held 12 bases outside the gene matches. As DNA, the CDR3 is TGCGCCAGCAGCGGAGGGACAGGGGCTAATAGGGCTGAAGCTTTCTTT. It is translated as CASSGGTGANRAEAFF.

The chain links TRBV9 to TRBJ2-1; possibly TRBD2 for D (6 bases). From germline, CDR1 is SGDLS and CDR2 YYNGEE. V shed 7 bases and J shed 2 bases, with 13 bases lying between them. This CDR3 has 14 residues. The CDR3, as DNA: TGTGCCAGCGCACGGGGGAATCCCTACAATGAGCAGTTCTTC. Encoded protein: CASARGNPYNEQFF.

V and J are TRBV3-1 (or the pseudogene TRBV3-2) and TRBJ2-2, with 9 bases identical to TRBD1. CDR1 is LGHDT, CDR2 YNNKEL, per germline (reference sequence). The CDR3 extends over 16 amino acids. The J segment lost 4 bases and the V segment lost 3 bases, leaving 6 bases of the junction unmatched. The CDR3 bases are TGTGCCAGCAGCCATTCCCTGACAGGGGGCACCGGGGAGCTGTTTTTT. Protein product: CASSHSLTGGTGELFF.

The V gene is TRBV29-1, the J gene TRBJ2-7; D is possibly TRBD2 (5 bases). This CDR3 is 12 amino acids long. Germline assignment: CDR1 SQVTM and CDR2 ANQGSEA. The V end was cut by 6 bases, the J end by 2 bases, with 11 bases between. The DNA of the CDR3 is TGCAGCGTCGCCGGGGAAACCTACGAGCAGTACTTC. Protein: CSVAGETYEQYF.

The chain has TRBV3-1 (or the pseudogene TRBV3-2) and TRBJ2-1; possibly TRBD2 for D (6 bases). Between the trimmed V and J ends, which lost 0 bases and 2 bases, there was a span of 14 bases. This CDR3 is 17 amino acids long. Germline assignment: CDR1 LGHDT and CDR2 YNNKEL (reference sequence). In nucleotides, the CDR3 is TGTGCCAGCAGCCAAGATCCCGGGAGAGGGGCCTACAATGAGCAGTTCTTC. Translated, it gives CASSQDPGRGAYNEQFF.

The rearrangement uses TRBV28 and TRBJ1-2; D gene uncertain. The CDR3 is made up of 14 amino acids. Germline V gene data show CDR1 as MDHEN and CDR2 as SYDVKM. V shed 3 bases and J shed 0 bases, with 8 bases lying between them. The CDR3 loop is CASSLETSNYGYTF. The CDR3 DNA follows: TGTGCCAGCAGTTTGGAGACCTCTAACTATGGCTACACCTTC.

J is TRBJ2-5 and V is TRBV2; D not resolved. Deletions cut 6 bases from V and 2 bases from J, with 10 bases between. Per the germline V gene, CDR1 is SNHLY and CDR2 is FYNNEI. CDR3 length: 13 residues. The CDR3 is CASSKDTQETQYF. The CDR3, as DNA: TGTGCCAGCAGCAAAGACACGCAAGAGACCCAGTACTTC.

The V and J genes are TRBV27 and TRBJ1-5; D is uncertain. CDR3 length equals 16 residues. Trimming stripped 6 bases from V and 3 bases from J, with 18 bases between. Germline CDR1 reads MNHEY; CDR2 reads SMNVEV (reference sequence). CDR3 bases: TGTGCCAGCAGGGCGGACGGTAGAGGACTCAATCAGCCCCAGCATTTT. It codes for CASRADGRGLNQPQHF.

The rearrangement joins TRBV6-5 to TRBJ2-2, with D tentatively TRBD1 (5 bases). The germline V gene has CDR1 MNHEY and CDR2 SVGAGI. The CDR3 contains 12 residues. Trimming shortened V by 8 bases and J by 6 bases, and 10 bases separated the two germline ends. The CDR3 DNA reads as TGTGCCAGCGGCAGGACACCCGGGGAGCTGTTTTTT. This gives the protein CASGRTPGELFF.

The chain combines TRBV27 with TRBJ1-5; no clear D gene. This CDR3 comprises 14 residues. V was trimmed by 0 bases and J by 7 bases, leaving 10 bases between them. CDR1 and CDR2 (germline): MNHEY, SMNVEV (reference sequence). CDR3 coding DNA: TGTGCCAGCAGTTTATCCACTTCGAGCCAGCCCCAGCATTTT. Its protein product is CASSLSTSSQPQHF.

The chain joins TRBV5-1 to TRBJ2-7, with 8 bases identical to TRBD2. The V gene end was trimmed by 0 bases and the J gene end by 3 bases; junction bases not matched to a gene: 2. CDR3 size: 14 residues. Germline CDR1 and CDR2: SGHRS and YFSETQ. The CDR3 protein is CASSLGSGGYEQYF. CDR3 in DNA: TGCGCCAGCAGCTTGGGCAGCGGGGGCTACGAGCAGTACTTC.

The rearrangement links TRBV1 to TRBJ2-7; TRBD1, the table's D call, was not compared with the DNA. TRBV1 is listed as a pseudogene. This CDR3 spans 12 amino acids. CDR3 DNA sequence: TGCACCAGCAGCCAAGACCCTCGCGACAGGAAGTTC. Residues: CTSSQDPRDRKF.

V gene TRBV19 combines with J gene TRBJ1-2; 8 nucleotides agree with TRBD1. CDR1 is LNHDA and CDR2 is SQIVND in the germline V gene (reference sequence). Trimming at V came to 3 bases and at J to 3 bases, leaving 6 bases not matched to a gene. There are 15 residues in the CDR3. The CDR3, as DNA: TGTGCCAGTAGTATTCCGCAGGGGGCGGACTATGGCTACACCTTC. This encodes CASSIPQGADYGYTF.

CDR3 sequence reads: CASSKDRGYGYTF. For the CDR3, the DNA is TGCGCCAGCAGTAAGGACAGAGGGTATGGCTACACCTTC. The V call is TRBV10-2, the J call TRBJ1-2; weak D call: TRBD1 (6 bases). The CDR3 length is 13 residues. V lost 5 bases to trimming and J lost 5 bases, with 12 bases between them. Germline V gene lookup returns CDR1 WSHSY and CDR2 SAAADI.

V is TRBV27 and J is TRBJ2-1; 8 nucleotides agree with TRBD2. Germline V CDR1 and CDR2: MNHEY, SMNVEV (reference sequence). V lost 1 base and J lost 6; bases outside the gene matches: 2. The CDR3 is 14 residues long. The CDR3 spells CASSLWGTSNEQFF. CDR3 bases: TGTGCCAGCAGTTTATGGGGGACTAGCAATGAGCAGTTCTTC.

The rearrangement joins TRBV28 to TRBJ2-7; 12 nucleotides agree with TRBD2. The CDR3 contains 16 residues. Per germline, CDR1 MDHEN and CDR2 SYDVKM. Trimming cost V 4 bases and J 6 bases; bases outside gene matches: 10. CDR3 protein: CASSSRRLAGDGEQYF. The CDR3 region has the DNA TGTGCCAGCAGTTCCCGCCGACTAGCGGGAGATGGCGAGCAGTACTTC. Supplemented by reference TRBV28 and TRBJ2-7, the full variable domain reads DVKVTQSSRYLVKRTGEKVFLECVQDMDHENMFWYRQDPGLGLRLIYFSYDVKMKEKGDIPEGYSVSREKKERFSLILESASTNQTSMYLCASSSRRLAGDGEQYFGPGTRLTVT.

V and J are TRBV3-1 (or the pseudogene TRBV3-2) and TRBJ2-1, with D perhaps TRBD2 (5 bases). Per the germline V gene, CDR1 is LGHDT and CDR2 is YNNKEL (reference sequence). V lost 1 base and J 5 bases, leaving 18 bases between the germline ends. This CDR3 is built from 17 residues. The CDR3: CASSQVSLASLDNEQFF. CDR3 DNA sequence: TGTGCCAGCAGCCAAGTGTCGCTCGCTAGCTTAGACAATGAGCAGTTCTTC.